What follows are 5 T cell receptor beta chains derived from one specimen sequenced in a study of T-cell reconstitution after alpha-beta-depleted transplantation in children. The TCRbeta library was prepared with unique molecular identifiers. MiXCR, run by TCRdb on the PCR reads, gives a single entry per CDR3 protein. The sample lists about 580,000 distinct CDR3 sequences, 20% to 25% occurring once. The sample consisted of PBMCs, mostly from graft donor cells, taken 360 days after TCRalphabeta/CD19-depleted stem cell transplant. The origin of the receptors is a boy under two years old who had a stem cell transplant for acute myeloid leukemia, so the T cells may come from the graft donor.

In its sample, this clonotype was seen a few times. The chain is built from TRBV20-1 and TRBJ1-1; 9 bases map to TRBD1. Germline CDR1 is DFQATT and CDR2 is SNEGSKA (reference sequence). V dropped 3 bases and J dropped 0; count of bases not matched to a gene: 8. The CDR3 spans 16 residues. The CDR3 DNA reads TGCAGTGCTAGGTCCTCGGGACAGGGCATGAACACTGAAGCTTTCTTT. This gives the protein CSARSSGQGMNTEAFF.

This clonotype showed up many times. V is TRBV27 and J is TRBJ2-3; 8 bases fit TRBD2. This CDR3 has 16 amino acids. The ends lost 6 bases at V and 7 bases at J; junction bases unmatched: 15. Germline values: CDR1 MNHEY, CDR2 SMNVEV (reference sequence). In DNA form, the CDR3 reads TGTGCCAGCAGCTCCCCCTCGGGGGGGCTTGGAAATACGCAGTATTTT. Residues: CASSSPSGGLGNTQYF.

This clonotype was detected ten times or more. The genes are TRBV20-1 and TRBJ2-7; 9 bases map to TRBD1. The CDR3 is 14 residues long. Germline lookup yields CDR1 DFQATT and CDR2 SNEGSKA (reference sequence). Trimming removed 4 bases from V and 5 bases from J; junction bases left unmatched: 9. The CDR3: CSATRLDRGNEQYV. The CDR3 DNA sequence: TGCAGTGCTACGCGACTGGACAGGGGAAACGAGCAGTACGTC.

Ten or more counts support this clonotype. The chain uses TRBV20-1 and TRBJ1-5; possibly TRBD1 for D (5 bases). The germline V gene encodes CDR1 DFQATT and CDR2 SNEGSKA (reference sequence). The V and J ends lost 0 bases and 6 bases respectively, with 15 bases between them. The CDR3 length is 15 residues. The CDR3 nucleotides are TGCAGTGCTAGAGATTGGCAGGGTGGAGGTCAGCCCCAGCATTTT. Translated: CSARDWQGGGQPQHF.

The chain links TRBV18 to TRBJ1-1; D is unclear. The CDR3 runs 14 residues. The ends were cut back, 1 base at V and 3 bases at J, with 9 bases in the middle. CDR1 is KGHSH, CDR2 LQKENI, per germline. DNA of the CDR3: TGTGCCAGCTCACCACTAGCCCCTCACACTGAAGCTTTCTTT. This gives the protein CASSPLAPHTEAFF.